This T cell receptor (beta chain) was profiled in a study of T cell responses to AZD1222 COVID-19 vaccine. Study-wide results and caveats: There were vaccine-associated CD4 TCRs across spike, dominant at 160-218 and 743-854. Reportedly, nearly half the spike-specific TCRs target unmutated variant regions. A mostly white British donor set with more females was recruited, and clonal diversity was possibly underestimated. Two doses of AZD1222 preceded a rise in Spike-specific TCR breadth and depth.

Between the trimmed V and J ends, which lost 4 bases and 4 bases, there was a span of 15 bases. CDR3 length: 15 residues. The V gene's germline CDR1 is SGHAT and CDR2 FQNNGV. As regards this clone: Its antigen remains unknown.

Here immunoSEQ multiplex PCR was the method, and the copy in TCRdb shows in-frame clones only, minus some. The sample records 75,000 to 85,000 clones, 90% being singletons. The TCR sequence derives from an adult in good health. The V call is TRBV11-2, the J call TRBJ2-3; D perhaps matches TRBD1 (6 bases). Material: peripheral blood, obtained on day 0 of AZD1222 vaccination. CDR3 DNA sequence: TGTGCCAGCAGCTCACCGGAGCAGGGGTCAGATACGCAGTATTTT. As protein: CASSSPEQGSDTQYF.